This TCR beta chain was obtained from a study of spatial heterogeneity in lung cancer. This clonotype was seen ten or more times. Time point given: sample taken at primary tumor resection. Material for sequencing was whole RNA from tumor, nontumor lung or frozen PBMC, left unsorted. The donors were approximately 70 patients with non-small cell lung cancer that was early-stage and untreated. The study tagged each TCR cDNA molecule with a unique molecular identifier. MiXCR, run by TCRdb on the 5' RACE reads, gives a single entry per CDR3 protein. The sample yields around 48,000 distinct CDR3 sequences, approximately 5.7% seen once. V was clipped by 4 bases and J by 5 bases, with 16 bases between them. The length of the CDR3 is 15 residues. Germline V gene data show CDR1 as SGHRS and CDR2 as YFSETQ.

This TCR derives from a male donor with early-stage non-small cell lung cancer. This sequence joins TRBV5-1 and TRBJ2-1, with D possibly matching TRBD1 (6 bases). The material was PBMCs, obtained at surgery. CDR3 DNA sequence: TGCGCCAGCAGCAAAGCCGGGACAACCGACAATGAGCAGTTCTTC. This codes for CASSKAGTTDNEQFF.